This TCR beta chain was sequenced for a study of response to subunit inactivated influenza vaccine. The table lists this clonotype with many counts. Each CDR3 protein gets one entry after TCRdb re-called the RT-PCR reads with MiXCR. The profile shows roughly 540,000 distinct CDR3 sequences, less than 25% of them singletons. The CDR3 loop spans 12 amino acids. The germline V gene encodes CDR1 SGHRS and CDR2 YFSETQ. Trimming took off 4 bases at V and 3 bases at J, with 8 bases between the two ends. The same sample was also used in a study of T cells expressing NK-cell markers. From that second work: Researchers built TCR beta cDNA using 5'RACE template switching with UMIs. Sorted CD3+CD56-NKG2C+, CD3+CD56+NKG2C- and CD3+CD56+NKG2C+ T cells were the source of the TCR beta repertoires. Just one sequenced donor of eight was HCMV-seronegative, while seven were seropositive. Of the CD8+ T cell pool in 6 or 7 donors, roughly 1.0-7.5% was accounted for by dominant NKG2C+ clonotypes. Evidence did not settle whether expanded NKG2C+ T cell clones targeted HCMV.

The sample here was CD4+ T cells sorted from PBMCs, taken approximately 13 days after vaccination. The chain joins TRBV5-1 to TRBJ2-7; D unclear. The receptor was isolated from a man aged 50 to 59 who received an inactivated influenza vaccine. DNA of the CDR3: TGCGCCAGCAGCGTCCAGAACTACGAGCAGTACTTC. Amino acid sequence: CASSVQNYEQYF.